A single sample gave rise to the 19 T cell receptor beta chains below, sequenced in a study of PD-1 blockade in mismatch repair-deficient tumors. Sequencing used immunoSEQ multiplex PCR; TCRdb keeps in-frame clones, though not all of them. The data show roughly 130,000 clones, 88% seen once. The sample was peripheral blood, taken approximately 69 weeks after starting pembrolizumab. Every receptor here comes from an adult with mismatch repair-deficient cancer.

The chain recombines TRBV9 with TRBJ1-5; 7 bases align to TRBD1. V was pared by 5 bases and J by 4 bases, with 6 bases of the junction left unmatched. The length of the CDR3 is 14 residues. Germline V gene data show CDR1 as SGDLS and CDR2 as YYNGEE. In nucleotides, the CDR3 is TGTGCCAGCAGTGCCGGGACAGAGAATCAGCCCCAGCATTTT. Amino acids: CASSAGTENQPQHF.

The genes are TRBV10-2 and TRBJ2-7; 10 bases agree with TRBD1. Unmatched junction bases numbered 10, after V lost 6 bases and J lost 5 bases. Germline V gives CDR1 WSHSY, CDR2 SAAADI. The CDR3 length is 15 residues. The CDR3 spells CASSDNLGTGDEQYF. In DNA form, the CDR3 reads TGCGCCAGCAGCGACAACCTGGGGACAGGGGACGAGCAGTACTTC.

For the CDR3, the DNA is TGTGCCACCTCGGACAGGGCTCATGGCGAGCAGTACTTC. Residues: CATSDRAHGEQYF. The chain uses TRBV27 and TRBJ2-7; TRBD1 aligns across 8 bases. V lost 10 bases and J lost 6; bases outside the gene matches: 11. The CDR3 is 13 amino acids. Per the germline V gene, CDR1 is MNHEY and CDR2 is SMNVEV (reference sequence).

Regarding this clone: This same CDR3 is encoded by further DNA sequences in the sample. DNA of the CDR3: TGTGCCAGCAGCCCGAGCTCCTACGAGCAGTACTTC. Its protein is CASSPSSYEQYF. V is TRBV7-9 and J is TRBJ2-7; D ambiguous. CDR1 and CDR2 from the germline V gene are SEHNR and FQNEAQ (reference sequence). The V end was cut by 5 bases, the J end by 0 bases, with 5 bases between. CDR3 size: 12 residues.

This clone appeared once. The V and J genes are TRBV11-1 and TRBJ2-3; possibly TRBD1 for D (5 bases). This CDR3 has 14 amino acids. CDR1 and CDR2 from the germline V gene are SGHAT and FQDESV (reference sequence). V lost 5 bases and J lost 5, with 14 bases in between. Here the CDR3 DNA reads TGTGCCAGCAGCCCGTCGCAGGGAAGAGATACGCAGTATTTT. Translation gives CASSPSQGRDTQYF.

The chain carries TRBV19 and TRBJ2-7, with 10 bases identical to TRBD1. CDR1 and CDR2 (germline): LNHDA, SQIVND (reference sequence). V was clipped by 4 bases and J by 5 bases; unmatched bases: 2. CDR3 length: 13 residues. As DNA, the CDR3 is TGTGCCAGTAGTACAGGGACAGGGGACGAGCAGTACTTC. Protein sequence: CASSTGTGDEQYF. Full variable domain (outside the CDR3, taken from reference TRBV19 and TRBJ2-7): DGGITQSPKYLFRKEGQNVTLSCEQNLNHDAMYWYRQDPGQGLRLIYYSQIVNDFQKGDIAEGYSVSREKKESFPLTVTSAQKNPTAFYLCASSTGTGDEQYFGPGTRLTVT.

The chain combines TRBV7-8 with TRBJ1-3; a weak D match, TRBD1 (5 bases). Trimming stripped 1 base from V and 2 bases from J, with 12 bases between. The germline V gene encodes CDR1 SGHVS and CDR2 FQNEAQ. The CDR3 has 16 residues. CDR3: CASSLGPGFAGNTIYF. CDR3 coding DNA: TGTGCCAGCAGCTTAGGGCCAGGGTTTGCTGGAAACACCATATATTTT.

For the CDR3, the DNA is TGTGCCAGTAGTATCACTAGCGGGCACTCCTACGAGCAGTACTTC. Translating gives CASSITSGHSYEQYF. The chain carries TRBV19 and TRBJ2-7, with TRBD2 matching 9 bases. The germline CDR1 and CDR2 sequences are LNHDA and SQIVND (reference sequence). This CDR3 contains 15 residues. After removal of 3 bases from V and 0 bases from J, the junction contained 3 bases not matched to a gene. The variable domain in full, completed from reference TRBV19 and TRBJ2-7, reads DGGITQSPKYLFRKEGQNVTLSCEQNLNHDAMYWYRQDPGQGLRLIYYSQIVNDFQKGDIAEGYSVSREKKESFPLTVTSAQKNPTAFYLCASSITSGHSYEQYFGPGTRLTVT.

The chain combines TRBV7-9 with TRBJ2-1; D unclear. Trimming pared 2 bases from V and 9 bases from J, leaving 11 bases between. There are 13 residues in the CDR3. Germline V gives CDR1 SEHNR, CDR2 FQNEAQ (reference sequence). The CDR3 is CASSLSGKAEQFF. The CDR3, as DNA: TGTGCCAGCAGCTTAAGTGGGAAGGCTGAGCAGTTCTTC.

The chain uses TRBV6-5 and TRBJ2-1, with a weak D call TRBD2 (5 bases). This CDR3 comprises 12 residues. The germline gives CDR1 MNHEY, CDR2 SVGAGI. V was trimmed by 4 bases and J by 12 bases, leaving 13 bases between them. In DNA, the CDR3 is TGTGCCAGCAGTTCCAACCAGAGCGGGCAGTTCTTC. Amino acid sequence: CASSSNQSGQFF.

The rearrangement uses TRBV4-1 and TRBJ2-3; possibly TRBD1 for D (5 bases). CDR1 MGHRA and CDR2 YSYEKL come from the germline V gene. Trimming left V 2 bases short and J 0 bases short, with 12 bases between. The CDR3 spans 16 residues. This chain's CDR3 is CASSQPVQASTDTQYF. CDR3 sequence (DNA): TGCGCCAGCAGCCAACCTGTACAGGCCAGCACAGATACGCAGTATTTT.

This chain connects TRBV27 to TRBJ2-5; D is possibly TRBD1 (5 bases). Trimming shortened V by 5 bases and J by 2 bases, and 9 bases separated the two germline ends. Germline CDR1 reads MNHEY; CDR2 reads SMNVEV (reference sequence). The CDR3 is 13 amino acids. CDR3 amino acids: CASSRQMQETQYF. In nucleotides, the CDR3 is TGTGCCAGCAGTAGACAGATGCAAGAGACCCAGTACTTC.

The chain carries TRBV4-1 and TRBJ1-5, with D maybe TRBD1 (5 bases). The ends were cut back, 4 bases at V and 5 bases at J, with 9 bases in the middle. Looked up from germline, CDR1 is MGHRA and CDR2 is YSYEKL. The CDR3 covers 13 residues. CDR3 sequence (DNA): TGCGCCAGCAGCCCGCAGGGTCATCAGCCCCAGCATTTT. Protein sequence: CASSPQGHQPQHF.

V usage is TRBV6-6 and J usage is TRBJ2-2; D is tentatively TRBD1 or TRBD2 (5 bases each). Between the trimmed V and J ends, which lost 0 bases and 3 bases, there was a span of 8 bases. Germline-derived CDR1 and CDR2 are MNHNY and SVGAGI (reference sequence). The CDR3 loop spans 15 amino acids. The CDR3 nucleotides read TGTGCCAGCAGTTACTCGAGAGGGGACACCGGGGAGCTGTTTTTT. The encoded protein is CASSYSRGDTGELFF.

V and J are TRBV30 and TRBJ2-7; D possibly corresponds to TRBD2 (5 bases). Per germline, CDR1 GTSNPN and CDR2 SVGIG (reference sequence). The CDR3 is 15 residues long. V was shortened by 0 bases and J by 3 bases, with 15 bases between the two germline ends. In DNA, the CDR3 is TGTGCCTGGAGTGTAGGGCCCGGGGATGGCTACGAGCAGTACTTC. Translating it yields CAWSVGPGDGYEQYF.

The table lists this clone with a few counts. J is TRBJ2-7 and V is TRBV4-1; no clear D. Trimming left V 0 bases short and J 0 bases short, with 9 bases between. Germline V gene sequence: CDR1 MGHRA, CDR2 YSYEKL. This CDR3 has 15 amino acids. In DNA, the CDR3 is TGCGCCAGCAGCCAAGAACAAGCACACTCCTACGAGCAGTACTTC. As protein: CASSQEQAHSYEQYF.

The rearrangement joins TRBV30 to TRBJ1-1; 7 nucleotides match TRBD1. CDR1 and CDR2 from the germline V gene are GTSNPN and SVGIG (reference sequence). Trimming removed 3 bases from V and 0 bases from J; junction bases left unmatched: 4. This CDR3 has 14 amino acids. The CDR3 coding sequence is TGTGCCTGGAGAAGGGACAGCATGAACACTGAAGCTTTCTTT. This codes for CAWRRDSMNTEAFF.

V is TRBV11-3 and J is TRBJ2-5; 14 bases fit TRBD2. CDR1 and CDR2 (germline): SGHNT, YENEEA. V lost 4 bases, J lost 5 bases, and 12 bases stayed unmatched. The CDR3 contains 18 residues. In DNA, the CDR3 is TGTGCCAGCAGCTCCCGACTAGCGGGAGGGCGGTGGGTCGAGACCCAGTACTTC. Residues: CASSSRLAGGRWVETQYF.

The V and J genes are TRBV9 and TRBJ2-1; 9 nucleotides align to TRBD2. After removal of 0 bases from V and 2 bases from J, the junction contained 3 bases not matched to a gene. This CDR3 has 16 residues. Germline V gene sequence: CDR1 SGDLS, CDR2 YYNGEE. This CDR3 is CASSVDSGSPYNEQFF. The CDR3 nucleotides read TGTGCCAGCAGCGTAGATAGCGGGAGTCCCTACAATGAGCAGTTCTTC.